These 2 T cell receptor beta chains were sequenced from one sample in a study of OX40 agonist ivuxolimab in advanced cancers. Clones were sequenced by immunoSEQ multiplex PCR, and TCRdb holds only the in-frame ones, with some missing. This table holds some 60,000 clones, about nine tenths found once. The material sequenced was CD4+ or CD8+ T cells sorted from blood, taken in a trial of the OX40 agonist ivuxolimab. These receptors originate from an adult with an advanced solid tumor such as melanoma, head and neck, liver or kidney cancer.

Points on this clone: Other DNA sequences in the sample encode the same CDR3. The V call is TRBV4-1, the J call TRBJ2-2; no clear D gene. Germline V gene sequence: CDR1 MGHRA, CDR2 YSYEKL. The V and J ends lost 1 base and 8 bases respectively, with 2 bases between them. The CDR3 spans 11 residues. CDR3 sequence reads: CASSQGGELFF. In DNA, the CDR3 is TGCGCCAGCAGCCAAGGGGGGGAGCTGTTTTTT.

This rearrangement joins TRBV4-1 to TRBJ2-1, with 13 bases fitting TRBD2. The CDR3 has 15 amino acids. J gave up 5 bases and V 4 bases, and 2 bases lay outside the gene matches. Germline V gene sequence: CDR1 MGHRA, CDR2 YSYEKL. In DNA form, the CDR3 reads TGCGCCAGCAGCCTACTAGCGGGGGGGAACAATGAGCAGTTCTTC. It translates to CASSLLAGGNNEQFF.